The 17 T cell receptor beta chains below all came from one sample that was sequenced in a study of blood T cells in healthy people across ages. Primed by a sample-barcoded 5' primer and a J-beta primer mix, a second PCR proceeded for about 6 to 11 cycles. TCRdb redid the calling of the 5' RACE reads with MiXCR, one entry per CDR3 protein. The sample lists about 1.5 million distinct CDR3 sequences, roughly 40% occurring once. The sample taken for sequencing was blood. The source of these receptors is a woman under 30 in good health.

The chain links TRBV7-2 to TRBJ2-4; no reliable D call. V was shortened by 0 bases and J by 8 bases, with 8 bases between the two germline ends. The germline CDR1 and CDR2 sequences are SGHTA and FQGNSA. The CDR3 length is 13 residues. CDR3 nucleotides: TGTGCCAGCAGCTTAGCCAAAGCCGACATTCAGTACTTC. Amino acid sequence: CASSLAKADIQYF.

A few counts support this clonotype. A junction end diverges from the germline sequence, so it may reflect a read error. J is TRBJ2-4 and V is TRBV5-1; D uncertain. Germline V gene data show CDR1 as SGHRS and CDR2 as YFSETQ. This CDR3 spans 14 amino acids. The CDR3 sequence is CASSPLIGKNIQYF. CDR3 DNA sequence: TGTGCCAGCAGCCCCCTAATCGGCAAAAACATTCAGTACTTC.

The chain recombines TRBV27 with TRBJ2-7; 7 bases are a match to TRBD2. The CDR3 is 15 amino acids. Trimming took 3 bases from V and 4 from J; bases not matched to a gene: 9. Germline loops: CDR1 MNHEY, CDR2 SMNVEV (reference sequence). The CDR3 coding sequence is TGTGCCAGCAGTTTTGGGTGGGAGGGCCGATACGAGCAGTACTTC. Its translation: CASSFGWEGRYEQYF.

This rearrangement joins TRBV12-3 or TRBV12-4 to TRBJ1-1, with 8 bases fitting TRBD1. V lost 3 bases to trimming and J lost 11 bases; unmatched junction nucleotides: 8. The CDR3 has 13 residues. The CDR3 DNA sequence: TGTGCCAGCAGTTTGGTCGCAGGGGGCAGGGCTTTCTTT. Encoded protein: CASSLVAGGRAFF.

V and J are TRBV12-3 or TRBV12-4 and TRBJ2-4, with a weak D call TRBD2 (6 bases). The J call may be incorrect, as the DNA end agrees better with TRBJ2-7. This CDR3 is built from 16 residues. CDR3 bases: TGTGCCAGCAGTTTAGGGCGGGGAGAGAACACCTACGAGCAGTACTTC. It codes for CASSLGRGENTYEQYF.

This clonotype was observed a handful of times. The J gene is TRBJ2-1, the V gene TRBV20-1; D may correspond to TRBD1 or TRBD2 (5 bases each). The J call is in doubt because the DNA end fits TRBJ2-7 better. CDR3 size: 14 residues. Germline assignment: CDR1 DFQATT and CDR2 SNEGSKA (reference sequence). The CDR3 sequence is CSASWGSSYNEQYF. The CDR3 region has the DNA TGCAGTGCTAGTTGGGGGAGCTCCTACAATGAGCAGTACTTC.

This clonotype was seen a few times. The V call is TRBV6-5, the J call TRBJ1-2; 9 bases match TRBD1. The germline gives CDR1 MNHEY, CDR2 SVGAGI. J was trimmed by 8 bases and V by 8 bases; bases with no gene match: 12. The CDR3 contains 14 residues. The CDR3 sequence: CASGSTGGTRGYTF. For the CDR3, the DNA is TGTGCCAGCGGTTCGACAGGGGGTACGAGGGGCTACACCTTC.

V and J are TRBV18 and TRBJ1-1; 7 nucleotides align to TRBD1. This CDR3 comprises 15 residues. J lost 0 bases, V lost 5 bases, and 6 bases had no gene match. Germline V gene data show CDR1 as KGHSH and CDR2 as LQKENI. CDR3 nucleotides: TGTGCCAGCTCATCCCAGGGGGGACTGAACACTGAAGCTTTCTTT. This gives the protein CASSSQGGLNTEAFF.

The CDR3 sequence: CASRRGDRGNYGYTF. Written as DNA, the CDR3 is TGCGCCAGCAGGAGGGGGGACAGGGGGAACTATGGCTACACCTTC. This rearrangement joins TRBV5-1 to TRBJ1-2; 11 bases are a match to TRBD1. The ends lost 5 bases at V and 2 bases at J; junction bases unmatched: 5. The germline CDR1 and CDR2 sequences are SGHRS and YFSETQ. This CDR3 is built from 15 residues.

The V call is TRBV27, the J call TRBJ2-1; D is unresolved. Germline assignment: CDR1 MNHEY and CDR2 SMNVEV (reference sequence). V was clipped by 5 bases and J by 0 bases, with 11 bases between them. CDR3 length: 15 amino acids. Written as DNA, the CDR3 is TGTGCCAGCAGTGATGGCCTAACCTCCTACAATGAGCAGTTCTTC. Translation gives CASSDGLTSYNEQFF.

The chain joins TRBV7-8 to TRBJ2-7, with no clear D. This CDR3 has 12 residues. Germline assignment: CDR1 SGHVS and CDR2 FQNEAQ. Between the trimmed V and J ends, which lost 0 bases and 6 bases, there was a span of 6 bases. CDR3 residues: CASSLATREQYF. The CDR3 DNA is TGTGCCAGCAGCTTAGCTACGCGCGAGCAGTACTTC.

In this sample, this clonotype turned up once. One junction end does not reproduce the germline sequence, and a read error may be involved. The CDR3 sequence: CASSLVLVAGGTPADMQYF. CDR3 DNA: TGTGCCAGCAGCTTAGTATTGGTAGCGGGAGGAACCCCTGCGGATATGCAGTATTTT. The chain combines TRBV7-2 with TRBJ2-3, with 10 bases identical to TRBD2. Germline-derived CDR1 and CDR2 are SGHTA and FQGNSA. The CDR3 runs 19 residues.

In this sample, this clonotype turned up a few times. The chain carries TRBV25-1 and TRBJ1-6; no firm D call. The length of the CDR3 is 15 residues. Germline CDR1 is MGHDK and CDR2 is SYGVNS. CDR3 amino acids: CASTRESLYNSPLHF. Here the CDR3 DNA reads TGTGCATCAACTCGGGAGAGCCTCTATAATTCACCCCTCCACTTT.

CDR3 coding DNA: TGTGCCAGCATCCCCATCCAGCGGGGCGGCACAGATACGCAGTATTTT. Its translation is CASIPIQRGGTDTQYF. The chain employs TRBV12-3 or TRBV12-4 and TRBJ2-3; 7 nucleotides match TRBD2. J gave up 1 base and V 7 bases, and 11 bases lay outside the gene matches. The CDR3 loop spans 16 amino acids.

V usage is TRBV5-1 and J usage is TRBJ2-5; 7 bases are shared with TRBD2. This CDR3 is built from 16 residues. Per the germline V gene, CDR1 is SGHRS and CDR2 is YFSETQ. V trimming: 4 bases; J trimming: 2 bases; junction bases outside the gene matches: 11. The CDR3 loop is CASSRNYLAAQETQYF. The DNA for the CDR3 is TGCGCCAGCAGCCGAAACTACCTAGCGGCGCAAGAGACCCAGTACTTC.

This clonotype occurred many times. The rearrangement joins TRBV12-3 or TRBV12-4 to TRBJ1-1, with D hard to call. This CDR3 contains 12 residues. Trimming shortened V by 3 bases and J by 4 bases, and 6 bases separated the two germline ends. The CDR3 DNA sequence: TGTGCCAGCAGTTTGGCGGGCACTGAAGCTTTCTTT. Amino acids: CASSLAGTEAFF.

At least ten counts were recorded for this clonotype. J is TRBJ2-5 and V is TRBV5-1; D gene ambiguous. The germline V and J ends were trimmed by 0 bases and 5 bases, with 8 bases remaining between them. CDR1 and CDR2 (germline): SGHRS, YFSETQ. This CDR3 comprises 13 residues. CDR3 sequence reads: CASSLELGETQYF. For the CDR3, the DNA is TGCGCCAGCAGCTTGGAGCTTGGGGAGACCCAGTACTTC.